This TCR beta chain originates from a study of blood T cell repertoires in COVID-19. Overall study context: The origin of the acute and convalescent COVID-19 samples was the United States, Italy and Spain. From T cells, B-cell-depleted T cells, or PBMCs came the material, which was cDNA or gDNA.

The assay was immunoSEQ multiplex PCR, and TCRdb's table has in-frame clones only and misses some. The profile shows 650,000 to 800,000 clones, about nine tenths of them singletons. The TCR sequence derives from a woman in her late teens or twenties with acute or convalescent COVID-19. Sequences were obtained from peripheral blood.

The CDR3: CASSDPLSDRGQGEAFF. In nucleotides, the CDR3 is TGTGCCAGCAGTGACCCACTTTCCGACAGGGGGCAAGGTGAAGCTTTCTTT. The chain couples TRBV2 to TRBJ1-1, with 10 bases matching TRBD1. There are 17 residues in the CDR3. The trim removed 3 bases at V and 7 bases at J, leaving 14 bases unmatched. Germline-derived CDR1 and CDR2 are SNHLY and FYNNEI.